This T cell receptor beta chain was observed in a study of blood T cell repertoires in COVID-19. About the research overall: COVID-19 samples collected from the United States, Italy and Spain covered acute and convalescent phases. PBMCs, B-cell-depleted T cells, or T cells provided the cDNA or gDNA that made up the material.

Trimming cost V 2 bases and J 4 bases; bases outside gene matches: 5. Germline V gene lookup returns CDR1 GTSNPN and CDR2 SVGIG (reference sequence). The CDR3 covers 14 residues. Per the authors' pipeline: Reference gene primer amplification gave nucleated cell count estimates. TCRdb's table, derived via immunoSEQ multiplex PCR, lists solely in-frame clones and lacks some. Clone size and the V and J calls come from that table; the DNA yielded D and trimming. The sample holds approximately 75,000 clones, approximately 92% seen once. Material: peripheral blood. This chain joins TRBV30 and TRBJ1-2, with 9 nucleotides matching TRBD1. The source is a human donor in a cohort sampled during active COVID-19. The CDR3 nucleotides are TGTGCCTGGAGTCCCCACAGGGGGCGCTATGGCTACACCTTC. Its protein product is CAWSPHRGRYGYTF.